Following are 30 T cell receptor beta chains from one sample sequenced in a study of cytomegalovirus exposure and HLA in healthy donors. Amplification used 60 Vbeta primers and 13 Jbeta primers. The repertoire was sequenced with immunoSEQ multiplex PCR; TCRdb's copy has only in-frame clones and lacks some. Of 200,000 to 250,000 clones listed, over 75% are singletons. The sequenced sample was PBMCs. These receptors were obtained from a boy younger than 18 in good health and CMV-seronegative.

The rearrangement joins TRBV7-9 to TRBJ1-2; a possible D gene is TRBD1 (6 bases). V was shortened by 5 bases and J by 6 bases, with 16 bases between the two germline ends. The CDR3 has 14 amino acids. Germline CDR1 and CDR2: SEHNR and FQNEAQ (reference sequence). The CDR3 sequence: CASSPWDTRHGYTF. The CDR3 DNA follows: TGTGCCAGCAGCCCCTGGGACACACGACATGGCTACACCTTC. The entire variable domain, with the rest obtained from reference TRBV7-9 and TRBJ1-2, is as follows: DTGVSQNPRHKITKRGQNVTFRCDPISEHNRLYWYRQTLGQGPEFLTYFQNEAQLEKSRLLSDRFSAERPKGSFSTLEIQRTEQGDSAMYLCASSPWDTRHGYTFGSGTRLTVV.

This clone has just one count. The chain carries TRBV2 and TRBJ1-5, with D unclear. The CDR3 has 13 residues. Trimming removed 8 bases from V and 0 bases from J, with 8 bases in between. Germline CDR1 and CDR2: SNHLY and FYNNEI. The CDR3 coding sequence is TGTGCCAGCGCGGCGAATAGCAATCAGCCCCAGCATTTT. It specifies CASAANSNQPQHF. The variable domain in full, completed from reference TRBV2 and TRBJ1-5, reads EPEVTQTPSHQVTQMGQEVILRCVPISNHLYFYWYRQILGQKVEFLVSFYNNEISEKSEIFDDQFSVERPDGSNFTLKIRSTKLEDSAMYFCASAANSNQPQHFGDGTRLSIL.

This clone has more than one count but fewer than ten. The genes are TRBV6-5 and TRBJ2-7; the D is unclear. Germline assignment: CDR1 MNHEY and CDR2 SVGAGI. V was shortened by 8 bases and J by 1 base, with 6 bases between the two germline ends. The CDR3 is made up of 11 amino acids. The CDR3 DNA sequence: TGTGCCAGCGCCAGATCCTACGAGCAGTACTTC. It encodes CASARSYEQYF.

This chain connects TRBV5-1 to TRBJ2-1; 9 bases fit TRBD1. J gave up 10 bases and V 1 base, and 6 bases lay outside the gene matches. The CDR3 sequence is 14 residues long. CDR1 and CDR2 (germline): SGHRS, YFSETQ. CDR3 region: CASSLPRTGDEQFF. DNA of the CDR3: TGCGCCAGCAGCTTGCCCAGGACAGGGGACGAGCAGTTCTTC.

This sequence joins TRBV30 and TRBJ2-7, with TRBD2 identical over 8 bases. Germline CDR1 is GTSNPN and CDR2 is SVGIG (reference sequence). Trimming removed 3 bases from V and 6 bases from J; junction bases left unmatched: 4. There are 12 residues in the CDR3. The CDR3, as DNA: TGTGCCTGGAGACGGGAGGGGGGCGAGCAGTACTTC. Translating it yields CAWRREGGEQYF.

The chain joins TRBV6-1 to TRBJ2-1; D perhaps matches TRBD1 (5 bases). Trimming removed 6 bases from V and 12 bases from J, with 12 bases in between. The V gene's germline CDR1 is MNHNS and CDR2 SASEGT. This CDR3 spans 11 amino acids. CDR3 sequence: CASRLNQGQFF. The CDR3 nucleotides are TGTGCCAGCAGGCTTAACCAGGGGCAGTTCTTC.

V usage is TRBV5-1 and J usage is TRBJ1-1; D might be TRBD1 (5 bases). CDR1 SGHRS and CDR2 YFSETQ come from the germline V gene. V was shortened by 5 bases and J by 1 base, with 12 bases between the two germline ends. The CDR3 has 14 amino acids. The chain's CDR3 is CASRVGGENTEAFF. The CDR3 DNA follows: TGCGCCAGCAGGGTCGGGGGGGAGAACACTGAAGCTTTCTTT.

The rearrangement links TRBV6-5 to TRBJ2-5, with 9 bases identical to TRBD1. V lost 7 bases, J lost 0 bases, and 3 bases stayed unmatched. This CDR3 has 14 residues. Germline CDR1 and CDR2: MNHEY and SVGAGI. CDR3 bases: TGTGCCAGCACCGACAGGGGGGACCAAGAGACCCAGTACTTC. Protein product: CASTDRGDQETQYF.

This clone was observed once. The chain employs TRBV9 and TRBJ2-3; 12 bases map to TRBD2. Germline CDR1 reads SGDLS; CDR2 reads YYNGEE. The V and J ends lost 7 bases and 1 base, in that order; junction bases with no gene match: 10. This CDR3 spans 17 amino acids. The CDR3 region has the DNA TGTGCCAGCGCTCGACTAGCGGGGGTCTTTGGCACAGATACGCAGTATTTT. It yields the protein CASARLAGVFGTDTQYF.

The chain is built from TRBV2 and TRBJ1-2; maybe TRBD1 (6 bases). CDR1 and CDR2 from the germline V gene are SNHLY and FYNNEI. Between the trimmed V and J ends, which lost 4 bases and 5 bases, there was a span of 14 bases. The CDR3 has 14 residues. CDR3 DNA: TGTGCCAGCAGTGCCGGGGCAAGGGGGTATGGCTACACCTTC. Translated: CASSAGARGYGYTF.

The sample holds one count of this clone. V usage is TRBV19 and J usage is TRBJ1-4; the D gene is possibly TRBD1 (6 bases). The germline gives CDR1 LNHDA, CDR2 SQIVND (reference sequence). This CDR3 region has 16 residues. Trimming stripped 5 bases from V and 3 bases from J, with 16 bases between. CDR3 bases: TGTGCCAGTAGTGCCCGCGACAGGTTGCCTAATGAAAAACTGTTTTTT. This sequence encodes CASSARDRLPNEKLFF.

Note on this clone: A read error may account for a junction end that differs from germline. This chain links TRBV7-7 with TRBJ2-1; tentatively, D is TRBD2 (6 bases). CDR1 SSHAT and CDR2 FNYEAQ come from the germline V gene (reference sequence). The CDR3 length is 14 residues. CDR3 residues: CASSLAAGNDEQFF. In nucleotides, the CDR3 is TGTGCTAGCAGCTTAGCGGCAGGGAACGATGAGCAGTTCTTC.

The chain combines TRBV13 with TRBJ1-3; TRBD1 is a possible D gene (5 bases). Trimming removed 3 bases from V and 0 bases from J, with 9 bases in between. Germline V lookup: CDR1 PRHDT, CDR2 FYEKMQ (reference sequence). There are 15 residues in the CDR3. The CDR3 region has the DNA TGTGCCAGCAGCTTCGACAGAAGCTCTGGAAACACCATATATTTT. Its protein is CASSFDRSSGNTIYF. The variable domain in full, with the rest retrieved from reference TRBV13 and TRBJ1-3, is AAGVIQSPRHLIKEKRETATLKCYPIPRHDTVYWYQQGPGQDPQFLISFYEKMQSDKGSIPDRFSAQQFSDYHSELNMSSLELGDSALYFCASSFDRSSGNTIYFGEGSWLTVV.

This clone was seen a handful of times. DNA for the CDR3: TGTGCCTGGAGTCTGAGGGGGGGCTTTAGCGAGCAGTACTTC. Amino acid sequence: CAWSLRGGFSEQYF. V is TRBV30 and J is TRBJ2-7, with a possible D match to TRBD2 (7 bases). Per the germline V gene, CDR1 is GTSNPN and CDR2 is SVGIG (reference sequence). Trimming pared 2 bases from V and 6 bases from J, leaving 17 bases between. This CDR3 spans 14 amino acids.

This sequence joins TRBV29-1 and TRBJ1-2, with 9 bases that match TRBD1. Germline loops: CDR1 SQVTM, CDR2 ANQGSEA. The CDR3 has 16 residues. Losses at the gene ends were 3 bases for V and 7 bases for J; bases not matched to a gene: 15. DNA of the CDR3: TGCAGCGTTGATACACCTTGGTCGGGACAGGGTCGTGGCTACACCTTC. Translating gives CSVDTPWSGQGRGYTF.

The rearrangement uses TRBV19 and TRBJ1-4, with 7 nucleotides matching TRBD1. The CDR3 is 16 residues long. Germline CDR1 is LNHDA and CDR2 is SQIVND (reference sequence). V shed 4 bases, J shed 3 bases, and the junction held 8 bases outside the gene matches. The CDR3 spells CASSTHPGTANEKLFF. For the CDR3, the DNA is TGTGCCAGTAGTACACACCCCGGGACAGCTAATGAAAAACTGTTTTTT.

This sequence joins TRBV6-5 and TRBJ2-3; TRBD1 matches 10 bases. The germline CDR1 and CDR2 sequences are MNHEY and SVGAGI. The CDR3 has 14 residues. V dropped 5 bases and J dropped 4; count of bases not matched to a gene: 3. The CDR3 nucleotides are TGTGCCAGCAGTGAAGGGACAGGGGCAGATACGCAGTATTTT. It codes for CASSEGTGADTQYF.

The chain couples TRBV10-3 to TRBJ1-1; D is undetermined. Germline V lookup: CDR1 ENHRY, CDR2 SYGVKD. V was cut by 5 bases and J by 2 bases, with 15 bases left in between. The CDR3 is made up of 15 amino acids. As DNA, the CDR3 is TGTGCCATCAGTACCACCAGAACACCTAACACTGAAGCTTTCTTT. Translation: CAISTTRTPNTEAFF.

This clone was found once. This chain connects TRBV19 to TRBJ1-1, with a tentative D call TRBD1 (6 bases). CDR1 and CDR2 (germline): LNHDA, SQIVND (reference sequence). This CDR3 spans 14 amino acids. V lost 7 bases, J lost 4 bases, and 16 bases lay in between. This chain's CDR3 is CASTYLDRSTEAFF. The CDR3 DNA reads as TGTGCCAGTACATACCTAGACAGGAGCACTGAAGCTTTCTTT. The variable domain in full, with the rest retrieved from reference TRBV19 and TRBJ1-1, is DGGITQSPKYLFRKEGQNVTLSCEQNLNHDAMYWYRQDPGQGLRLIYYSQIVNDFQKGDIAEGYSVSREKKESFPLTVTSAQKNPTAFYLCASTYLDRSTEAFFGQGTRLTVV.

This clone has more than one count but fewer than ten. The chain has TRBV29-1 and TRBJ1-1; D possibly corresponds to TRBD1 (5 bases). CDR1 and CDR2 from the germline V gene are SQVTM and ANQGSEA. The CDR3 is 13 amino acids. Trimming left V 3 bases short and J 1 base short, with 9 bases between. The CDR3 reads CSVDKTANTEAFF. CDR3 DNA: TGCAGCGTTGACAAGACAGCGAACACTGAAGCTTTCTTT.

CDR3 region: CASSYEGYRNQPQHF. CDR3 nucleotides: TGTGCCAGCAGTTACGAGGGATATCGGAATCAGCCCCAGCATTTT. This chain joins TRBV6-6 and TRBJ1-5; D is uncertain. Germline CDR1 and CDR2: MNHNY and SVGAGI (reference sequence). This CDR3 has 15 residues. Deletions cut 2 bases from V and 4 bases from J, with 12 bases between.

The chain links TRBV29-1 to TRBJ1-2; perhaps TRBD1 as D (6 bases). V lost 6 bases, J lost 4 bases, and 18 bases lay in between. The germline V gene has CDR1 SQVTM and CDR2 ANQGSEA. The CDR3 is made up of 14 amino acids. Here the CDR3 DNA reads TGCAGCGTCCATGCGGCCCAGGGGAGCTATGGCTACACCTTC. Amino acids: CSVHAAQGSYGYTF.

Note on this clone: The junction differs from germline at one of its ends, possibly a read error. Other DNA sequences from this sample encode an identical CDR3 as well. This rearrangement joins TRBV2 to TRBJ1-1; 7 bases are a match to TRBD1. CDR3 length: 14 residues. Per germline, CDR1 SNHLY and CDR2 FYNNEI. The DNA for the CDR3 is TGCGCCAGCAGTGGGGACAGTATGAACACTGAAGCTTTCTTT. Encoded protein: CASSGDSMNTEAFF.

This clone was seen just once. This chain connects TRBV19 to TRBJ2-7, with a tentative D call TRBD1 (7 bases). V dropped 4 bases and J dropped 5 bases, with 21 bases sitting between them. The length of the CDR3 is 16 residues. In germline, CDR1 is LNHDA, CDR2 SQIVND (reference sequence). The CDR3 region has the DNA TGTGCCAGTAGTACCAGACAGGGAGGCCACTCTAACGAGCAGTACTTC. It specifies CASSTRQGGHSNEQYF.

The chain employs TRBV5-1 and TRBJ1-5, with 10 bases matching TRBD1. The CDR3 runs to 15 residues. Germline V gives CDR1 SGHRS, CDR2 YFSETQ. Unmatched junction bases numbered 5, after V lost 4 bases and J lost 4 bases. The CDR3 spells CASSPRTGGNQPQHF. For the CDR3, the DNA is TGCGCCAGCAGCCCGAGGACAGGGGGAAATCAGCCCCAGCATTTT.

This rearrangement joins TRBV7-9 to TRBJ1-3; D may be TRBD1 (6 bases). Trimming pared 1 base from V and 8 bases from J, leaving 9 bases between. The CDR3 has 13 amino acids. Germline V lookup: CDR1 SEHNR, CDR2 FQNEAQ (reference sequence). The CDR3 loop is CASSLDREDTIYF. DNA of the CDR3: TGTGCCAGCAGCTTAGACAGGGAAGACACCATATATTTT. Drawing the rest from reference TRBV7-9 and TRBJ1-3, the complete variable domain is DTGVSQNPRHKITKRGQNVTFRCDPISEHNRLYWYRQTLGQGPEFLTYFQNEAQLEKSRLLSDRFSAERPKGSFSTLEIQRTEQGDSAMYLCASSLDREDTIYFGEGSWLTVV.

V usage is TRBV2 and J usage is TRBJ2-1; TRBD2 aligns across 10 bases. V trimming: 9 bases; J trimming: 6 bases; junction bases outside the gene matches: 14. Germline V gene sequence: CDR1 SNHLY, CDR2 FYNNEI. The CDR3 sequence is 16 residues long. As DNA, the CDR3 is TGTGCCAGGCAAAGGTTAGCGGGAGGCCCATCCAATGAGCAGTTCTTC. Its translation is CARQRLAGGPSNEQFF.

The chain employs TRBV29-1 and TRBJ1-1; the D gene is possibly TRBD1 (5 bases). The CDR3 has 14 amino acids. Looked up from germline, CDR1 is SQVTM and CDR2 is ANQGSEA. Trimming cost V 6 bases and J 4 bases, with 18 bases left between them. The CDR3 here is CSVKGRGGSTEAFF. The CDR3 DNA reads as TGCAGCGTGAAGGGACGAGGAGGGAGCACTGAAGCTTTCTTT.

V usage is TRBV30 and J usage is TRBJ2-7; TRBD1 might be the D (5 bases). The CDR3 consists of 14 residues. From germline, CDR1 is GTSNPN and CDR2 SVGIG (reference sequence). V lost 0 bases and J lost 2, with 11 bases in between. The CDR3 is CAWSVGHGAYEQYF. In nucleotides, the CDR3 is TGTGCCTGGAGTGTAGGACATGGAGCCTACGAGCAGTACTTC.

CDR3 sequence reads: CASSLSVLAGQNTGELFF. The CDR3 nucleotides read TGTGCCAGCAGCTTAAGTGTACTAGCGGGTCAAAACACCGGGGAGCTGTTTTTT. This rearrangement joins TRBV7-9 to TRBJ2-2, with 9 bases identical to TRBD2. There are 18 residues in the CDR3. CDR1 SEHNR and CDR2 FQNEAQ come from the germline V gene (reference sequence). Trimming removed 2 bases from V and 2 bases from J; junction bases left unmatched: 9.